This is a list of T cell receptor beta chains from one sample in a study of radiotherapy plus CTLA-4 blockade in lung cancer. The protocol was immunoSEQ multiplex PCR, while the TCRdb copy is restricted to in-frame clones and leaves out a portion. The top ten clones hold under 25% of a sample with tens of thousands of clones, around 86% of them seen once. The sequenced sample was peripheral blood, obtained from a patient treated with radiotherapy plus ipilimumab. The receptors stem from a human donor with non-small cell lung cancer whose response to radiotherapy plus ipilimumab could not be evaluated. Each CDR3 is given with its conserved first and last residue. D genes are given only for firm matches. Only some rows state a clone size, as once, few, many or a class for expanded clones.

TRBD2 NA TRBJ2-2 TRBV19 CASSAVAGGDPPDFANTGELFF TGTGCCAGTAGTGCGGTAGCGGGAGGGGACCCACCAGATTTCGCGAACACCGGGGAGCTGTTTTTT
NA NA TRBJ2-5 TRBV7-8 CASSKSALASTQYF TGTGCCAGCAGCAAGTCGGCTTTAGCGTCGACCCAGTACTTC
NA NA TRBJ2-7 TRBV29-1 CSVEEGAQGGYEQYF TGCAGCGTTGAAGAAGGAGCGCAGGGTGGCTACGAGCAGTACTTC
TRBD1 NA TRBJ1-3 TRBV9 CASSLTTGVSGNTIYF TGTGCCAGCAGCTTAACGACAGGGGTCTCTGGAAACACCATATATTTT
TRBD1 NA TRBJ2-7 TRBV9 CASSVGTGEAEQYF TGTGCCAGCAGCGTAGGGACAGGGGAAGCCGAGCAGTACTTC
TRBD1 NA TRBJ2-2 TRBV6-5 CASSTGGANTGELFF TGTGCCAGCAGCACAGGGGGAGCGAACACCGGGGAGCTGTTTTTT
NA NA TRBJ2-2 TRBV5-1 CASSLDSSGELFF TGCGCCAGCAGCTTGGACAGCTCCGGGGAGCTGTTTTTT
NA NA TRBJ1-1 TRBV6-7 CASSWAGANTEAFF TGTGCCAGCAGTTGGGCGGGGGCGAACACTGAAGCTTTCTTT
NA once TRBJ2-7 TRBV7-2 CASSSQGSYEQYF TGTGCCAGCAGCTCACAGGGCTCCTACGAGCAGTACTTC
TRBD2 NA TRBJ2-3 TRBV7-3 CASRPGLAGGPDTQYF TGTGCCAGCAGACCGGGACTAGCGGGAGGGCCAGATACGCAGTATTTT
TRBD1 NA TRBJ1-1 TRBV5-1 CASSSAGTGGNTEAFF TGCGCCAGCAGCTCGGCCGGGACAGGGGGAAACACTGAAGCTTTCTTT
NA once TRBJ2-7 TRBV28 CASSETGKSYEQYF TGTGCCAGCAGTGAAACAGGGAAATCCTACGAGCAGTACTTC
TRBD1 NA TRBJ2-7 TRBV19 CASSKTGRSGEQYF TGTGCCAGTAGTAAGACAGGGCGGTCTGGCGAGCAGTACTTC
NA NA TRBJ1-2 TRBV28 CASSLWGSNYGYTF TGTGCCAGCAGTTTATGGGGGAGTAACTATGGCTACACCTTC
NA NA TRBJ1-2 TRBV6-6 CASAMGGPYGYTF TGTGCCAGCGCCATGGGGGGACCCTATGGCTACACCTTC
TRBD1 NA TRBJ1-1 TRBV5-8 CASSPSGTVNTEAFF TGTGCCAGCAGCCCCTCCGGGACAGTGAACACTGAAGCTTTCTTT
TRBD2 NA TRBJ2-1 TRBV19 CASMGLAGSRDTTNEQFF TGTGCCAGTATGGGGCTAGCGGGATCTCGGGACACCACCAATGAGCAGTTCTTC
TRBD2 NA TRBJ2-6 TRBV27 CASSSGLAGAGANVLTF TGTGCCAGCAGTTCGGGACTAGCGGGGGCTGGGGCCAACGTCCTGACTTTC